Each of the 24 T cell receptor beta chains below was sequenced from the same sample in a study of spatial heterogeneity in lung cancer. As for time point: sample taken at primary tumor resection. TCRdb analysed the 5' RACE reads with MiXCR anew, one entry per CDR3 protein. Of 40,000 to 55,000 distinct CDR3 sequences in the sample, approximately 14% are singletons; the top ten hold 55% to 70%. The source was PBMCs, collected at surgery. The receptor source for this set is a male donor with early-stage non-small cell lung cancer.

This clonotype was picked up many times. The rearrangement joins TRBV24-1 to TRBJ2-2, with 10 bases identical to TRBD2. The V gene's germline CDR1 is KGHDR and CDR2 SFDVKD. The CDR3 is made up of 17 amino acids. Germline trimming cut 1 base from V and 7 bases from J; bases unmatched to any gene: 8. The CDR3 region has the DNA TGTGCCACCAGTGATTTTTCTAGCGGGAGAAGGGTCGGGGAGCTGTTTTTT. Its translation is CATSDFSSGRRVGELFF.

The CDR3 is CASSAGQGHHYGYTF. The CDR3 region has the DNA TGTGCCAGCAGCGCGGGACAGGGGCATCACTATGGCTACACCTTC. The chain is built from TRBV5-4 and TRBJ1-2; 10 bases map to TRBD1. The CDR3 totals 15 residues. Germline CDR1 is SGHNT and CDR2 is YYREEE (reference sequence). The ends lost 4 bases at V and 3 bases at J; junction bases unmatched: 6.

A few counts support this clonotype. This chain uses TRBV3-1 with TRBJ2-5; D uncertain. This CDR3 has 15 amino acids. Germline CDR1 LGHDT, CDR2 YNNKEL (reference sequence). V was shortened by 4 bases and J by 5 bases, with 17 bases between the two germline ends. The DNA for the CDR3 is TGTGCCAGCAGCCCCCCCTGGAGTCGTGGGGAGACCCAGTACTTC. Its translation is CASSPPWSRGETQYF.

The genes are TRBV7-9 and TRBJ2-7, with D unresolved. The germline gives CDR1 SEHNR, CDR2 FQNEAQ (reference sequence). V shed 2 bases and J shed 4 bases, with 6 bases lying between them. This CDR3 region has 12 residues. The CDR3 here is CASSLLGYEQYF. CDR3 bases: TGTGCCAGCAGCTTACTGGGATACGAGCAGTACTTC. The variable domain in full, completed from reference TRBV7-9 and TRBJ2-7, reads DTGVSQNPRHKITKRGQNVTFRCDPISEHNRLYWYRQTLGQGPEFLTYFQNEAQLEKSRLLSDRFSAERPKGSFSTLEIQRTEQGDSAMYLCASSLLGYEQYFGPGTRLTVT.

This clonotype was counted a few times. V and J are TRBV29-1 and TRBJ1-1, with D perhaps matching TRBD1 (5 bases). Trimming left V 2 bases short and J 4 bases short, with 11 bases between. The CDR3 is 13 residues long. Per the germline V gene, CDR1 is SQVTM and CDR2 is ANQGSEA. CDR3 nucleotides: TGCAGCGTTGAATGGGGAAGGGGCACTGAAGCTTTCTTT. Its translation is CSVEWGRGTEAFF.

This clonotype showed up just a few times. The chain uses TRBV29-1 and TRBJ2-3; possible D gene TRBD1, 5 bases. The CDR3 consists of 13 residues. V was cut by 4 bases and J by 4 bases, with 12 bases left in between. Germline V gene data show CDR1 as SQVTM and CDR2 as ANQGSEA. This CDR3 reads CSVALVGPDTQYF. DNA for the CDR3: TGCAGCGTTGCTTTGGTGGGGCCAGATACGCAGTATTTT.

This clonotype was found a few times. The rearrangement links TRBV13 to TRBJ1-1, with D maybe TRBD1 (5 bases). The CDR3 totals 13 residues. V was clipped by 0 bases and J by 3 bases, with 5 bases between them. Germline V CDR1 and CDR2: PRHDT, FYEKMQ (reference sequence). In DNA form, the CDR3 reads TGTGCCAGCAGCTTAGGCAGGGACACTGAAGCTTTCTTT. Translated, it gives CASSLGRDTEAFF.

This chain uses TRBV7-9 with TRBJ1-3; D call uncertain. Between the trimmed V and J ends, which lost 2 bases and 8 bases, there was a span of 7 bases. This CDR3 region has 12 residues. CDR1 SEHNR and CDR2 FQNEAQ come from the germline V gene (reference sequence). CDR3 residues: CASSLLGDTIYF. For the CDR3, the DNA is TGTGCCAGCAGCTTATTAGGAGACACCATATATTTT.

This clonotype was recorded many times. The J gene is TRBJ2-2, the V gene TRBV27; the D gene is possibly TRBD1 (6 bases). The CDR3 covers 15 residues. CDR1 and CDR2 from the germline V gene are MNHEY and SMNVEV (reference sequence). V shed 2 bases and J shed 0 bases, with 7 bases lying between them. The CDR3 coding sequence is TGTGCCAGCAGTTTAAGGGGGTCGAACACCGGGGAGCTGTTTTTT. Its translation: CASSLRGSNTGELFF.

The chain recombines TRBV18 with TRBJ2-5, with D possibly matching TRBD2 (6 bases). The CDR3 is 14 amino acids. Germline V gene lookup returns CDR1 KGHSH and CDR2 LQKENI. Trimming took off 3 bases at V and 5 bases at J, with 13 bases between the two ends. The CDR3 nucleotides are TGTGCCAGCTCACCGCCTAGCGTGAAGGAGACCCAGTACTTC. Its protein is CASSPPSVKETQYF.

This chain uses TRBV5-1 with TRBJ2-5; TRBD1 or TRBD2 may be the D gene (5 bases each). Deletions cut 3 bases from V and 5 bases from J, with 11 bases between. The CDR3 is 13 residues long. Germline CDR1 is SGHRS and CDR2 is YFSETQ. The CDR3, as DNA: TGCGCCAGCAGCTCAAGATGGGGGGAGACCCAGTACTTC. Translation: CASSSRWGETQYF.

This clonotype was counted many times. V gene TRBV28 combines with J gene TRBJ1-1, with 7 nucleotides matching TRBD1. The CDR3 covers 10 residues. Germline CDR1 reads MDHEN; CDR2 reads SYDVKM. The V segment lost 8 bases and the J segment 11 bases; nucleotides outside the gene matches: 5. The CDR3 protein is CASPDREAFF. CDR3 in DNA: TGTGCCAGCCCCGACAGGGAGGCTTTCTTT.

This clonotype was observed a handful of times. The rearrangement uses TRBV6-5 and TRBJ2-4, with 7 bases that match TRBD2. V trimming: 5 bases; J trimming: 2 bases; junction bases outside the gene matches: 9. The CDR3 is 16 amino acids. The V gene's germline CDR1 is MNHEY and CDR2 SVGAGI. This CDR3 reads CASSLLRAGSKNIQYF. In nucleotides, the CDR3 is TGTGCCAGCAGTCTACTCCGAGCGGGGTCCAAAAACATTCAGTACTTC.

This clonotype was detected a few times. This chain links TRBV7-9 with TRBJ1-5; unclear D gene. The V gene's germline CDR1 is SEHNR and CDR2 FQNEAQ (reference sequence). The CDR3 has 13 residues. V was pared by 0 bases and J by 7 bases, with 7 bases between. CDR3 bases: TGTGCCAGCAGCTTAGCGGGAACACAGCCCCAGCATTTT. Encoded protein: CASSLAGTQPQHF.

The V call is TRBV6-5, the J call TRBJ2-7, with 7 nucleotides matching TRBD1. This CDR3 has 14 residues. The V gene end was trimmed by 6 bases and the J gene end by 4 bases; junction bases not matched to a gene: 9. Germline loops: CDR1 MNHEY, CDR2 SVGAGI. This CDR3 reads CASRIRQGWYEQYF. The CDR3, as DNA: TGTGCCAGCAGGATAAGACAGGGTTGGTACGAGCAGTACTTC.

This clonotype has only a few counts. This rearrangement joins TRBV2 to TRBJ2-5, with a tentative D call TRBD1 (6 bases). Trimming removed 6 bases at V and 2 bases at J, with 10 bases between. Germline loops: CDR1 SNHLY, CDR2 FYNNEI. This CDR3 is built from 13 residues. The CDR3 DNA reads TGTGCCAGCAGCTTCGGACAGCAAGAGACCCAGTACTTC. Its translation: CASSFGQQETQYF.

The chain carries TRBV29-1 and TRBJ2-2, with D possibly being TRBD2 (5 bases). This CDR3 contains 13 residues. CDR1 and CDR2 (germline): SQVTM, ANQGSEA. Trimming took off 7 bases at V and 4 bases at J, with 13 bases between the two ends. CDR3: CSGRTASTGELFF. CDR3 in DNA: TGCAGCGGGAGGACGGCGAGCACCGGGGAGCTGTTTTTT.

The table lists this clonotype with many counts. CDR3 nucleotides: TGTGCCAGCAGCTCACCCTTCTTAGGAGAGACCCAGTACTTC. Translation gives CASSSPFLGETQYF. This sequence joins TRBV9 and TRBJ2-5; D is uncertain. The CDR3 has 14 amino acids. Germline lookup yields CDR1 SGDLS and CDR2 YYNGEE. The germline V and J ends were trimmed by 4 bases and 4 bases, with 14 bases remaining between them.

This clonotype occurred a few times. V usage is TRBV28 and J usage is TRBJ2-1, with TRBD1 as a possible D gene (6 bases). CDR1 is MDHEN, CDR2 SYDVKM, per germline. V was trimmed by 11 bases and J by 6 bases, leaving 14 bases between them. There are 12 residues in the CDR3. CDR3 in amino acids: CAWSGEGNEQFF. Written as DNA, the CDR3 is TGTGCCTGGTCAGGGGAAGGCAATGAGCAGTTCTTC.

This clonotype has only a few counts. The rearrangement uses TRBV9 and TRBJ2-2; the D gene is possibly TRBD1 (5 bases). The CDR3 is 15 amino acids. Trimming shortened V by 0 bases and J by 3 bases, and 9 bases separated the two germline ends. CDR1 is SGDLS and CDR2 is YYNGEE in the germline V gene. The CDR3 DNA follows: TGTGCCAGCAGCGTAGTTAGCAGGGACACCGGGGAGCTGTTTTTT. Translated: CASSVVSRDTGELFF.

This clonotype was seen many times. The rearrangement uses TRBV10-3 and TRBJ2-1, with 12 bases identical to TRBD2. The CDR3 spans 15 residues. Germline V gene sequence: CDR1 ENHRY, CDR2 SYGVKD. With V trimmed by 5 bases and J by 8 bases, 7 bases remained unmatched. The CDR3 region is CAISPRTSGAYEQFF. The CDR3 DNA is TGTGCCATCAGTCCTAGGACTAGCGGGGCCTATGAGCAGTTCTTC.

Only one count was recorded for this clonotype. The chain uses TRBV7-9 and TRBJ2-3, with D unclear. This CDR3 comprises 15 residues. Germline CDR1 SEHNR, CDR2 FQNEAQ (reference sequence). Trimming removed 5 bases from V and 0 bases from J, with 12 bases in between. The CDR3 bases are TGTGCCAGCAGCGGTACACCCGCTAGCACAGATACGCAGTATTTT. Protein: CASSGTPASTDTQYF.

This clonotype has only a few counts. The chain carries TRBV7-2 and TRBJ2-3, with D unresolved. CDR1 and CDR2 from the germline V gene are SGHTA and FQGNSA. The CDR3 covers 15 residues. Trimming stripped 1 base from V and 3 bases from J, with 11 bases between. The CDR3: CASSLVLSQTDTQYF. The DNA of the CDR3 is TGTGCCAGCAGCTTAGTTCTTAGTCAGACAGATACGCAGTATTTT.

This clonotype was detected a few times. J is TRBJ2-5 and V is TRBV5-5; the D gene is possibly TRBD1 (5 bases). Germline V CDR1 and CDR2: SGHKS, YYEKEE (reference sequence). The V gene lost 0 bases and the J gene lost 4 bases, with 16 bases spanning the gap. This CDR3 has 16 residues. The CDR3 spells CASSLDSSDRGETQYF. CDR3 DNA: TGTGCCAGCAGCTTGGATTCAAGCGACAGAGGAGAGACCCAGTACTTC.